This TCR beta chain was obtained from a study of radiotherapy plus CTLA-4 blockade in lung cancer. The overall study: Overall, approximately 17% of patients showed an objective response, while over 25% attained disease control.

Focal radiation plus CTLA-4 blockade with ipilimumab was administered to patients who had chemo-refractory metastatic non-small-cell lung cancer. The repertoire was sequenced with immunoSEQ multiplex PCR; TCRdb's copy has only in-frame clones and lacks some. The table includes roughly 66,000 clones, about 85% detected once. This TCR derives from a human donor with non-small cell lung cancer who had a partial response to radiotherapy plus ipilimumab. The material was peripheral blood, obtained from a patient treated with radiotherapy plus ipilimumab.

CDR3 nucleotide sequence: TGTGCCAGTAGTATCGACGGGACAGGGAAAACCTACGAGCAGTACTTC. It is translated as CASSIDGTGKTYEQYF. This chain uses TRBV19 with TRBJ2-7; TRBD1 agrees at 9 bases. Unmatched junction bases numbered 8, after V lost 3 bases and J lost 2 bases. From germline, CDR1 is LNHDA and CDR2 SQIVND (reference sequence). The CDR3 is 16 residues long.